This T cell receptor (beta chain) was observed in a study of T cell responses to AZD1222 COVID-19 vaccine. Study results and limitations: Baseline seropositives among AZD1222 recipients totaled only five or six. White British donors predominated, females outnumbered males, and clonal diversity was possibly underestimated. As reported, nearly half of all spike-specific TCRs target variant regions that are unmutated.

As regards this clone: Its antigen is as yet unknown.

Whether given at about 4 or about 12 weeks, second doses were pooled. Assay: immunoSEQ multiplex PCR; the TCRdb copy retains only in-frame clones and omits some. The profile shows 140,000 to 150,000 clones, approximately 90% of them singletons. Germline CDR1 and CDR2: SGDLS and YYNGEE. Trimming removed 4 bases from V and 4 bases from J; junction bases left unmatched: 8. This CDR3 comprises 15 residues. This chain connects TRBV9 to TRBJ1-5; TRBD1 agrees at 7 bases. The receptor comes from an adult who received the AZD1222 COVID-19 vaccine. Sequencing used peripheral blood, obtained 28 days after the second AZD1222 dose. The CDR3 nucleotides read TGTGCCAGCAGCCTAGTCGGGACAGCTAATCAGCCCCAGCATTTT. Translation: CASSLVGTANQPQHF.